This T cell receptor beta chain was obtained from a study of shared clonotypes between healthy human individuals. Study findings and constraints: Researchers found naive subsets generally carried larger estimated richness than memory subsets.

The CDR3 is 10 amino acids. Germline CDR1 reads MDHEN; CDR2 reads SYDVKM. The germline V and J ends were trimmed by 5 bases and 7 bases, with 5 bases remaining between them. About this clone: Its antigen is as yet unknown.

The repertoire was sequenced with immunoSEQ multiplex PCR; TCRdb's copy has only in-frame clones and lacks some. There are roughly 2.4 million clones in the sample; approximately 95% occur only once, and around 0.13% lies in the top ten. The sample was naive CD4+ T cells sorted from blood. As for subset: CD45RA+ positively selected. The clonotype comes from a man younger than 30 in good health. The chain employs TRBV28 and TRBJ1-2; no definite D call. The CDR3 DNA sequence: TGTGCCAGCAGTAGGTTTGGCTACACCTTC. Protein product: CASSRFGYTF.